In its sample, the clone carrying this T cell receptor (beta chain) was seen once. Antigen specificity is unknown. A much larger clone is a single base away; this may be a read error. PCR was performed a second time for roughly 7 to 11 cycles using a sample-barcoded 5' primer and a J-beta primer mix. TCRdb used MiXCR to reprocess the 5' RACE reads, holding one entry per CDR3 protein. The table has about 930,000 distinct CDR3 sequences, almost 30% seen once. This sample stems from a study of blood T cells in healthy people across ages. Whole-study findings and limits: Age advanced and TCR beta diversity per million T cells fell, roughly linearly.

These same data were also listed under a study on T cells of mothers and their children.

The sequenced sample consisted of blood. This sequence was found in a woman between 40 and 55 years old in good health.

The CDR3 loop reads CSAREGGETQYF. As DNA, the CDR3 is TGCAGTGCTAGGGAAGGGGGCGAGACCCAGTACTTC. The chain uses TRBV20-1 and TRBJ2-7; 7 nucleotides agree with TRBD1. The J call may not be correct, given that the DNA end is closer to TRBJ2-5. Germline V gene data show CDR1 as DFQATT and CDR2 as SNEGSKA (reference sequence). The CDR3 totals 12 residues.